Reported below is one T cell receptor (beta chain). Terminally differentiated effector memory CD45RA+ cells were excluded from the naive CD8 cells, which were CD45RO-negative and positively selected for CCR7. This sample is part of a study of shared clonotypes between healthy human individuals. The wider study: Per-donor plates numbered three CD4 naive, three CD4 memory, two CD8 naive and one CD8 memory.

Several immunoSEQ plates held equal portions of the genomic DNA taken from each subset. The data were produced by immunoSEQ multiplex PCR, yet TCRdb's version contains in-frame clones alone and is incomplete. The data show about 2 million clones, less than 95% seen once. With 3 bases removed from V and 0 bases from J, the gap between germline ends came to 15 bases. The germline gives CDR1 SGHVS, CDR2 FNYEAQ. The CDR3 extends over 17 amino acids. The TCR originated in a man younger than 30 in good health. The sequencing sample was made of naive CD8+ T cells sorted from blood. V and J are TRBV7-6 and TRBJ2-1; D tentatively fits TRBD1 or TRBD2 (5 bases each). The CDR3 DNA sequence: TGTGCCAGCAGCTTGATTTCAGGGAGAAGCTCCTACAATGAGCAGTTCTTC. This gives the protein CASSLISGRSSYNEQFF.